The clone carrying this T cell receptor (beta chain) occurred a few times. Antigen specificity is unknown. Amplification used 60 Vbeta primers and 13 Jbeta primers. Sequencing was performed with immunoSEQ multiplex PCR; in TCRdb, only in-frame clones are kept and a portion is missing. The sample has approximately 140,000 clones, approximately 80% seen once. This entry belongs to a study of cytomegalovirus exposure and HLA in healthy donors. Study in general: Most genotyped donors, 81% of roughly 400, had Caucasian-associated genetic ancestry.

Points from the study as a whole: Productive rates of about 87% or about 30% were seen for most TCR beta V segments in an earlier analysis.

CDR1 SGHDT and CDR2 YYEEEE come from the germline V gene. The CDR3 has 15 residues. Trimming took 4 bases from V and 0 from J, leaving 13 bases between them. The sample taken for sequencing was PBMCs. This clonotype was sampled from a girl aged 2-10 years in good health and CMV-seronegative. The chain has TRBV5-6 and TRBJ2-5; a possible D gene is TRBD2 (7 bases). The CDR3 bases are TGTGCCAGCAGCAGGGGGGGACGGCACCAAGAGACCCAGTACTTC. Translating it yields CASSRGGRHQETQYF.